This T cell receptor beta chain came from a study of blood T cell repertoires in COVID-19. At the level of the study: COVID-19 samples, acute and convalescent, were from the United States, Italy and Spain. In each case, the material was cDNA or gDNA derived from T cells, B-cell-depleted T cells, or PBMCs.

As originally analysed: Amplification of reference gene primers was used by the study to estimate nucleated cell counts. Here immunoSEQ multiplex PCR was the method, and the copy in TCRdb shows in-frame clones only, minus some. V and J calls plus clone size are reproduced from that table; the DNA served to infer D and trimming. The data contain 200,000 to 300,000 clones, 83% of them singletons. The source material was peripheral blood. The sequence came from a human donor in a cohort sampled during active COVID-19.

The CDR3 here is CATSDLDITNTGELFF. The CDR3 nucleotides read TGTGCCACCAGTGATTTGGACATTACGAACACCGGGGAGCTGTTTTTT. The chain links TRBV24-1 to TRBJ2-2; D gene uncertain. The CDR3 extends over 16 amino acids. The V gene lost 0 bases and the J gene lost 0 bases, with 7 bases spanning the gap. Looked up from germline, CDR1 is KGHDR and CDR2 is SFDVKD.